This record covers a single T cell receptor beta chain. No antigen is known for it. This sample was taken from a study of cytomegalovirus exposure and HLA in healthy donors. Overall study results and limits: Within an earlier analysis, most TCR beta V segments proved productive either about 87% or about 30% of the time. A few chains tied to CMV proved CMV antigen-specific in vitro.

Germline lookup yields CDR1 LNHDA and CDR2 SQIVND (reference sequence). Trimming removed 5 bases at V and 1 base at J, with 11 bases between. The CDR3 extends over 14 amino acids. Primers included in the PCR were 60 Vbeta and 13 Jbeta primers. Measured with immunoSEQ multiplex PCR; TCRdb has only the in-frame clones, and not every one. The sample has some 130,000 clones, roughly 9.7% seen once. Material: PBMCs. The gene calls are TRBV19 and TRBJ1-1; a weak D match, TRBD1 (6 bases). This sequence was found in a man aged 45 to 65 in good health and CMV-seronegative. The CDR3 DNA follows: TGTGCCAGTAGTCCAGGGGCTCAGAACACTGAAGCTTTCTTT. Its protein is CASSPGAQNTEAFF.